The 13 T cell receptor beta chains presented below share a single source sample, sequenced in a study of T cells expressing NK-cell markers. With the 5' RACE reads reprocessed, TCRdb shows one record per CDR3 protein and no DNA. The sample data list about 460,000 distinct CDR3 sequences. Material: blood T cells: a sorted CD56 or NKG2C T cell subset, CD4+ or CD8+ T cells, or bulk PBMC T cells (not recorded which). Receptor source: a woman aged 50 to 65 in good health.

CDR3 sequence reads: CASRTGTGNYGYTF. The chain carries TRBV5-1 and TRBJ1-2; the D call from TCRdb, TRBD1, cannot be confirmed without DNA. The CDR3 loop spans 14 amino acids. The germline gives CDR1 SGHRS, CDR2 YFSETQ.

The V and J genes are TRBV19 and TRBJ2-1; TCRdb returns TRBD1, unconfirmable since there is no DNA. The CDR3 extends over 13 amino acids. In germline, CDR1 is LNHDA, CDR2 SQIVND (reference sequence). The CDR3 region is CASSPNLRDPQFF.

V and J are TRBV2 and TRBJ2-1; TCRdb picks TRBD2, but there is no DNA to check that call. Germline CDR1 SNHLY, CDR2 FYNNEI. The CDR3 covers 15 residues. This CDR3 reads CASRGLAGGPVEQFF.

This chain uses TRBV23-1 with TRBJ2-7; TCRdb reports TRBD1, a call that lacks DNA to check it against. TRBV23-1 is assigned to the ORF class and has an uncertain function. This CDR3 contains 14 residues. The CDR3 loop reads CASSHDRVDYEQYF.

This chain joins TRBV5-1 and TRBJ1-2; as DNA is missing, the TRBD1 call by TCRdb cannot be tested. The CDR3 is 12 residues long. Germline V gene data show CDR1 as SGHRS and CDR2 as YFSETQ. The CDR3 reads CASARTDYGYTF.

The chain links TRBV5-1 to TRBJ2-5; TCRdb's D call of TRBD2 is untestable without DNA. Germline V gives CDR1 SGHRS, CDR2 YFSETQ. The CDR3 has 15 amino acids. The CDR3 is CASGRLAGGVETQYF.

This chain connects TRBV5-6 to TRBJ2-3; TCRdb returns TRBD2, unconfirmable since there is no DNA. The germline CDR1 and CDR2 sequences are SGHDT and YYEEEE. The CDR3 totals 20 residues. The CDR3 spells CASSFLGRGTSGTPTDTQYF. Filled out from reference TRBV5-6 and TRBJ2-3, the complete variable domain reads DAGVTQSPTHLIKTRGQQVTLRCSPKSGHDTVSWYQQALGQGPQFIFQYYEEEERQRGNFPDRFSGHQFPNYSSELNVNALLLGDSALYLCASSFLGRGTSGTPTDTQYFGPGTRLTVL.

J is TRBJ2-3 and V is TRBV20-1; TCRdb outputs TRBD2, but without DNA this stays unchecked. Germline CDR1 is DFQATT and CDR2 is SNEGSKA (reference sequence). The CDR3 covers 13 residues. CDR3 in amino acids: CSASGSAPDTQYF.

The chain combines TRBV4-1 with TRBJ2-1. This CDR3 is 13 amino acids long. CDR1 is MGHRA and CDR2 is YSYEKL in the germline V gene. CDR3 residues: CASSQVEAFGQFF.

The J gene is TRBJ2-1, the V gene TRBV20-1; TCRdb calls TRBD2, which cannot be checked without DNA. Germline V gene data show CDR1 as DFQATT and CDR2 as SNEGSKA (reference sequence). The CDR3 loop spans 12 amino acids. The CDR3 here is CSAPGGPHEQFF.

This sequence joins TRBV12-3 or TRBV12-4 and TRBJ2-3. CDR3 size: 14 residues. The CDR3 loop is CASLRQLSTDTQYF.

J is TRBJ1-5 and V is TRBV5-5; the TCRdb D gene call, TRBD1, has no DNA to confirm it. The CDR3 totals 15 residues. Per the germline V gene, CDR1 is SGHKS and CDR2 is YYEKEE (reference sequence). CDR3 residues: CASSSTGYSNQPQHF.

The CDR3 sequence is CASSEQGANTEAFF. V gene TRBV7-8 combines with J gene TRBJ1-1; TCRdb returns TRBD1, unconfirmable since there is no DNA. The CDR3 sequence is 14 residues long. Germline V gene data show CDR1 as SGHVS and CDR2 as FQNEAQ.